Here is one TCR beta chain with its context. Per germline, CDR1 LNHDA and CDR2 SQIVND (reference sequence). Deletions cut 4 bases from V and 0 bases from J, with 15 bases between. CDR3 size: 16 residues. The sample is drawn from a study of PD-1 blockade in classical Hodgkin lymphoma. After autologous stem cell transplantation all patients relapsed, and prior brentuximab vedotin exposure differed between cohorts. Profiled with immunoSEQ multiplex PCR; TCRdb holds only in-frame clones, not every one. This table has about 110,000 clones, 80% to 90% appearing once. This TCR came from a human donor with classical Hodgkin lymphoma. The chain uses TRBV19 and TRBJ1-2, with D perhaps matching TRBD1 (5 bases). Sequencing used peripheral blood mononuclear cells (PBMCs), obtained before the second cycle of nivolumab. The CDR3, as DNA: TGTGCCAGTAGTACCCCCTCGGGGCTAACTAACTATGGCTACACCTTC. Its translation: CASSTPSGLTNYGYTF.